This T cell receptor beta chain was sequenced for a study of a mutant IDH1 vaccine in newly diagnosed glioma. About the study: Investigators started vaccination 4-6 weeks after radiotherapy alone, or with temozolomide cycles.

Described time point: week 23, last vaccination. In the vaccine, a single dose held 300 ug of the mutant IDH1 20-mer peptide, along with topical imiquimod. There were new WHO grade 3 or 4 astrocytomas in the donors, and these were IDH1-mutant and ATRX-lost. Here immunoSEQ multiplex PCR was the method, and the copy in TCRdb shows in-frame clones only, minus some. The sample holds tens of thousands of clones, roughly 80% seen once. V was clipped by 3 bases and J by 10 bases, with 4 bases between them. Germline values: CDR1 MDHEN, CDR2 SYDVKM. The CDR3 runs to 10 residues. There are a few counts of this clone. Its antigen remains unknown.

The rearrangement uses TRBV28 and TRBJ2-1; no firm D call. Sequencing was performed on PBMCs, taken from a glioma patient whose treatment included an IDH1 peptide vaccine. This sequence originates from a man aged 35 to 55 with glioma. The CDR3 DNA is TGTGCCAGCAGTTTTCACGAGCAGTTCTTC. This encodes CASSFHEQFF.